This TCR beta chain stems from a study of chemoradiotherapy in HPV16-positive cancers. Study-wide context: Candidate HPV-specific clones and shared TCR motifs came from two HPV16-positive patients.

As concerns this clone: Its specificity is unknown.

Over chemoradiotherapy, repertoires were sampled more than once. CDR1 is MNHNY and CDR2 is SVGAGI in the germline V gene (reference sequence). The CDR3 contains 16 residues. Germline trimming cut 2 bases from V and 6 bases from J; bases unmatched to any gene: 11. Profiled with immunoSEQ multiplex PCR; TCRdb holds only in-frame clones, not every one. The table shows roughly 34,000 clones, with 86% occurring only once. Whole-study findings and limits: Only a couple of HPV16-positive patients supplied the functional HPV-specificity definition. Non-HPV-specific T cells did not expand in tumors during treatment, whereas candidate HPV-specific clones and E7-related motifs did.

J is TRBJ2-3 and V is TRBV6-6; 7 bases align to TRBD2. The starting material was blood, obtained from a patient who underwent chemoradiotherapy. The sequence was obtained from a human donor with HPV-associated anogenital cancer. CDR3 in amino acids: CASSYRGVFSMDTQYF. The CDR3 DNA reads as TGTGCCAGCAGTTACCGGGGGGTTTTTAGTATGGATACGCAGTATTTT.